The TCR beta chain described here comes from a study of T cell repertoires in cytomegalovirus infection. Study-wide context: Matching HLA type and CMV infection were both indicated by public TCR beta signatures.

TCRdb recomputed calls from the reads with MiXCR, one row per CDR3 protein. The sample lists about 920,000 distinct CDR3 sequences, around a third seen once, with roughly 13% in the top ten. As concerns this clonotype: Its antigen is as yet unknown. The junction differs from germline at one of its ends, possibly a read error.

This CDR3 spans 18 amino acids. Germline V lookup: CDR1 LNHDA, CDR2 SQIVND (reference sequence). This receptor was taken from a human donor in good health (CMV status not recorded). Some clones in this sample may be carry-over from other donors' samples. The specimen comprised cultured CD8+ T cells from PBMCs, sampled from culture after CMV antigen stimulation. The V call is TRBV19, the J call TRBJ2-1, with 7 bases that match TRBD2. CDR3 amino acids: CVSSIESWAGVTYNEQFF. The CDR3 DNA reads as TGTGTCAGTAGTATTGAGTCATGGGCGGGAGTTACCTACAATGAGCAGTTCTTC.